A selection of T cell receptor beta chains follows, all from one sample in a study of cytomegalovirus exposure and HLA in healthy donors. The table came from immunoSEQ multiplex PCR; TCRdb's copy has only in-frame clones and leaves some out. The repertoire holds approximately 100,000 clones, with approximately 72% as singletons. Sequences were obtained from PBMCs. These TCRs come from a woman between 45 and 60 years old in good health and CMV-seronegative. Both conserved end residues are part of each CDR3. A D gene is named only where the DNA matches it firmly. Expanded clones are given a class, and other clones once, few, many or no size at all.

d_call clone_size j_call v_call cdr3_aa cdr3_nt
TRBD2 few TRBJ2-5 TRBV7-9 CASSPPISGGEETQYF TGTGCCAGCAGCCCCCCAATTAGTGGGGGGGAAGAGACCCAGTACTTC
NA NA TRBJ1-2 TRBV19 CASSAQTGTQNGYTF TGTGCCAGTAGTGCTCAAACCGGGACACAAAATGGCTACACCTTC
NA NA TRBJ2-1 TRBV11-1 CASSLSEAANEQFF TGTGCCAGCAGCTTATCCGAGGCCGCCAATGAGCAGTTCTTC
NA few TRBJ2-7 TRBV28 CASSYTEQYF TGTGCCAGCAGTTACACGGAGCAGTACTTC
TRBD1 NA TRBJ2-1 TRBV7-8 CASSLGQSGTYNEQFF TGTGCCAGCAGCTTGGGACAGTCGGGCACCTACAATGAGCAGTTCTTC
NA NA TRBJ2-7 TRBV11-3 CASSAARVGEQYF TGTGCCAGCAGCGCGGCACGAGTGGGCGAGCAGTACTTC
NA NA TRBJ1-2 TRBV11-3 CASSNTRANYGYTF TGTGCCAGCAGTAATACCAGGGCTAACTATGGCTACACCTTC
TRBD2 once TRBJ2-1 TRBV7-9 CASSSELAGIYNEQFF TGTGCCAGCAGCTCGGAACTAGCGGGGATTTACAATGAGCAGTTCTTC
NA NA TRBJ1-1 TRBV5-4 CASSLRSTEAFF TGTGCCAGCAGCTTACGGAGCACTGAAGCTTTCTTT
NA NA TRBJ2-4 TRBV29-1 CSVGGELAKNIQYF TGCAGCGTTGGGGGGGAACTAGCCAAAAACATTCAGTACTTC
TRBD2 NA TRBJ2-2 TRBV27 CASSLSGLAPGELFF TGTGCCAGCAGTTTATCAGGACTAGCGCCCGGGGAGCTGTTTTTT
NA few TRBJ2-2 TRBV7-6 CASTNTGELFF TGTGCCAGCACAAACACCGGGGAGCTGTTTTTT
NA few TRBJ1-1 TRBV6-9 CASPLELFRHEAFF TGTGCCAGCCCACTGGAATTGTTCCGACATGAAGCTTTCTTT
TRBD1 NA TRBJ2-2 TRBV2 CASSIGTGVTGELFF TGTGCCAGCTCAATAGGGACAGGGGTTACCGGGGAGCTGTTTTTT
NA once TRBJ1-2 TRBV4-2 CASSQELAGGGYGYTF TGTGCCAGCAGCCAAGAATTGGCGGGGGGCGGCTATGGCTACACCTTC
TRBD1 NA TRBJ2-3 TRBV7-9 CASSLDRGHDTQYF TGTGCCAGCAGCTTGGACAGGGGCCACGATACGCAGTATTTT
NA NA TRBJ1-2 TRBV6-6 CASSQEGYTF TGTGCCAGCAGTCAAGAGGGCTACACCTTC
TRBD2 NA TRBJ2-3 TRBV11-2 CASSLTSGGAETQYF TGTGCCAGCAGCCTGACTAGCGGGGGGGCCGAGACGCAGTATTTT